This T cell receptor beta chain originates from a study of T-cell reconstitution after alpha-beta-depleted transplantation in children. The sample holds a few counts of this clonotype. Its cognate antigen is unknown. V was pared by 0 bases and J by 0 bases, with 4 bases of the junction left unmatched. CDR3 size: 17 residues. Germline-derived CDR1 and CDR2 are MGHRA and YSYEKL. Preparation of the TCRbeta library involved a method that used unique molecular identifiers. TCRdb used MiXCR to reprocess the PCR reads, holding one entry per CDR3 protein. The profile shows around 420,000 distinct CDR3 sequences, roughly 15% of them singletons. General study findings and limits: Hyperexpanded clones declined; after one year, newly produced T cells mostly supplied diversity. Where some patients showed high TCRbeta diversity at day 60, it came from recipient T cells and thymic progenitors that had survived.

This sequence originates from a boy under two years old who had a stem cell transplant for Wiskott-Aldrich syndrome, so the T cells may come from the graft donor. The sample in question was PBMCs, mostly from graft donor cells, obtained 360 days after TCRalphabeta/CD19-depleted stem cell transplant. This sequence joins TRBV4-1 and TRBJ2-1; 8 positions match TRBD2. This CDR3 is CASSQERGTSSYNEQFF. CDR3 bases: TGCGCCAGCAGCCAAGAGCGTGGGACTAGCTCCTACAATGAGCAGTTCTTC.